These 5 T cell receptor beta chains were sequenced from one sample in a study of T cells after somatic rescue of genetic block. Data came from immunoSEQ multiplex PCR; TCRdb stores just in-frame clones and leaves some out. The repertoire holds some 90,000 clones, with around 90% as singletons. The sample comprised peripheral blood mononuclear cells (PBMCs). The receptors originated from a woman aged 18-29 years.

This chain links TRBV9 with TRBJ2-3; no clear D. Trimming shortened V by 4 bases and J by 3 bases, and 6 bases separated the two germline ends. CDR1 is SGDLS, CDR2 YYNGEE, per germline. This CDR3 has 12 amino acids. CDR3 amino acids: CASSYQTDTQYF. The CDR3 DNA is TGTGCCAGCAGCTATCAAACAGATACGCAGTATTTT.

The chain employs TRBV5-6 and TRBJ2-1; D remains unclear. The V end was cut by 1 base, the J end by 6 bases, with 11 bases between. Germline V gene sequence: CDR1 SGHDT, CDR2 YYEEEE. CDR3 length equals 14 residues. The CDR3 loop is CASSLNSWRNEQFF. The CDR3 DNA reads TGTGCCAGCAGCTTGAATAGTTGGCGCAATGAGCAGTTCTTC.

This clone was detected a few times. The chain recombines TRBV28 with TRBJ2-1, with D perhaps assigned TRBD1 or TRBD2 (6 bases each). Germline lookup yields CDR1 MDHEN and CDR2 SYDVKM. Between the trimmed V and J ends, which lost 4 bases and 2 bases, there was a span of 21 bases. The CDR3 runs to 18 residues. The CDR3 nucleotides are TGTGCCAGCAGTTCCCTTGGGACACAGGGAGGTCCCTACAATGAGCAGTTCTTC. Translating it yields CASSSLGTQGGPYNEQFF.

The rearrangement uses TRBV5-1 and TRBJ1-5, with D unclear. This CDR3 has 15 residues. The V and J ends lost 3 bases and 3 bases respectively, with 13 bases between them. Germline CDR1 and CDR2: SGHRS and YFSETQ. CDR3 DNA: TGCGCCAGCAGCTACGATCCCGGGCCCAATCAGCCCCAGCATTTT. This encodes CASSYDPGPNQPQHF.

This chain connects TRBV14 to TRBJ2-1; D is uncertain. V lost 4 bases to trimming and J lost 0 bases, with 10 bases between them. Germline V gene data show CDR1 as SGHDN and CDR2 as FVKESK. The CDR3 totals 15 residues. CDR3 region: CASSPRPRSYNEQFF. The DNA for the CDR3 is TGTGCCAGCAGCCCTCGGCCCCGCTCCTACAATGAGCAGTTCTTC.